Given below is one TCR beta chain in context. As originally analysed: Estimation of nucleated cell counts was performed using reference gene primer amplification. The repertoire was sequenced with immunoSEQ multiplex PCR; TCRdb's copy has only in-frame clones and lacks some. V and J calls and clone size follow that table, whereas D and trimming were derived from the DNA. The sample records roughly 150,000 clones, 85% to 90% being singletons. Germline CDR1 SGDLS, CDR2 YYNGEE. V was clipped by 4 bases and J by 2 bases; unmatched bases: 5. This CDR3 has 14 residues. The data derive from a study of blood T cell repertoires in COVID-19.

This TCR derives from a man younger than 30 with COVID-19, enrolled during active disease. The chain employs TRBV9 and TRBJ2-5, with TRBD1 identical over 7 bases. The sample comprised peripheral blood. The CDR3 loop is CASSPWGQQETQYF. The CDR3 DNA sequence: TGTGCCAGCAGCCCGTGGGGACAGCAAGAGACCCAGTACTTC.